The source of this TCR beta chain is a study of blood T cell repertoires in COVID-19. Original processing notes: Amplification from reference gene primers served as the basis for estimated nucleated cell counts. Data came from immunoSEQ multiplex PCR; TCRdb stores just in-frame clones and leaves some out. The DNA was the basis for D and trimming; V, J and clone size are from that table. The sample lists 150,000 to 180,000 clones, about 83% occurring once. With 3 bases clipped from V and 4 bases from J, the junction kept 11 bases outside the gene matches. This CDR3 has 17 residues. Germline-derived CDR1 and CDR2 are SNHLY and FYNNEI.

The TCR sequence derives from a woman in her fifties or sixties with COVID-19, enrolled during active disease. Sequencing input: peripheral blood. The V call is TRBV2, the J call TRBJ1-5, with 8 bases identical to TRBD1. The chain's CDR3 is CASSEGPGQVGNQPQHF. DNA of the CDR3: TGTGCCAGCAGTGAGGGCCCGGGACAGGTGGGAAATCAGCCCCAGCATTTT.